The clone carrying this T cell receptor beta chain was seen more than once but under ten times. Its target is unknown. These data originate in a study of CD8 T cells in ankylosing spondylitis. Study-wide results and limits: Matched synovial fluid from ankylosing spondylitis patients was reported to be enriched for disease-linked clones. Within ankylosing spondylitis blood, a TCR beta motif made up of roughly eight highly homologous variants appeared to be characteristic.

Via MiXCR, TCRdb re-called the 5' RACE reads, giving one row per CDR3 protein. The sample yields 670,000 or so distinct CDR3 sequences, around a fifth seen once. Trimming shortened V by 4 bases and J by 4 bases, and 14 bases separated the two germline ends. The CDR3 consists of 14 residues. Germline CDR1 reads MNHEY; CDR2 reads SMNVEV (reference sequence). The chain links TRBV27 to TRBJ2-7; D is ambiguous. Sequencing input: blood, either unsorted or a sorted T cell fraction (not recorded which). The receptor comes from a male donor with ankylosing spondylitis. CDR3 residues: CASSSPEIPYEQYF. Written as DNA, the CDR3 is TGTGCCAGCAGTTCTCCTGAAATCCCATACGAGCAGTACTTC.